These 11 T cell receptor beta chains were all obtained from the same sample, sequenced in a study of blood T cells in healthy people across ages (dated by TCRdb to 2015 to 2017). The library was built by means of 5' RACE. Sequencing was carried out with an Illumina HiSeq 2500. A second 7 to 11 cycle PCR used a sample-barcoded 5' primer and a J-beta primer mix. The public reads were quality trimmed at Q25 with fastp and then assembled into clones with MiXCR by TCRdb, keeping productive beta chains. Records with the same CDR3 protein are collapsed into one entry carrying the most frequent genes and DNA. The sample table contains some 1.7 million distinct CDR3 sequences; only one count was recorded for about 28% of them. Roughly 8.2% of the sample lies in the top ten. The sample consisted of blood. These receptors came from a woman aged 30 to 39 in good health.

This clonotype was counted at least ten times. V usage is TRBV20-1 and J usage is TRBJ2-7, with TRBD2 as a possible D gene (7 bases). V gave up 5 bases and J gave up 5 bases, with 22 bases separating them. Germline V gene data show CDR1 as DFQATT and CDR2 as SNEGSKA (reference sequence). The CDR3 spans 15 residues. CDR3 sequence: CSAQNGGASSDEQYF. The DNA for the CDR3 is TGCAGTGCTCAGAATGGGGGGGCTAGTAGCGACGAGCAGTACTTC.

V usage is TRBV7-3 and J usage is TRBJ2-3; TRBD1 aligns across 7 bases. There are 15 residues in the CDR3. The germline CDR1 and CDR2 sequences are SGHTA and FQGTGA. Trimming cost V 5 bases and J 4 bases; bases outside gene matches: 9. CDR3 in amino acids: CASSPSKGAADTQYF. CDR3 nucleotide sequence: TGTGCCAGCAGCCCATCCAAGGGGGCCGCAGATACGCAGTATTTT. Complete variable domain (other parts from reference TRBV7-3 and TRBJ2-3): GAGVSQTPSNKVTEKGKYVELRCDPISGHTALYWYRQSLGQGPEFLIYFQGTGAADDSGLPNDRFFAVRPEGSVSTLKIQRTERGDSAVYLCASSPSKGAADTQYFGPGTRLTVL.

This clonotype was detected only a few times. The chain employs TRBV7-9 and TRBJ1-1; maybe TRBD1 (5 bases). CDR1 is SEHNR, CDR2 FQNEAQ, per germline (reference sequence). V shed 1 base and J shed 4 bases, with 16 bases lying between them. The CDR3 runs 16 residues. The CDR3 is CASSLEGRQPGTEAFF. The CDR3 region has the DNA TGTGCCAGCAGCTTAGAAGGGAGACAGCCGGGCACTGAAGCTTTCTTT.

The CDR3 is CATSDLHGNRGRQDTQYF. The CDR3 DNA is TGTGCCACCAGTGATTTGCACGGAAATCGGGGTCGCCAGGATACGCAGTATTTT. This sequence joins TRBV24-1 and TRBJ2-3; tentatively, D is TRBD2 (5 bases). Per the germline V gene, CDR1 is KGHDR and CDR2 is SFDVKD. Trimming cost V 0 bases and J 6 bases, with 21 bases left between them. The CDR3 is made up of 18 amino acids.

Of note for this clonotype: A read error may account for a junction end that differs from germline. This chain links TRBV11-2 with TRBJ1-1; unclear D gene. The CDR3 loop spans 15 amino acids. Germline V gene data show CDR1 as SGHAT and CDR2 as FQNNGV. CDR3 nucleotides: TGTGACAGCAGCAATACCTGGGGTCTGAACACTGAAGCTTTCTTT. This sequence encodes CDSSNTWGLNTEAFF.

This chain joins TRBV29-1 and TRBJ2-1; TRBD1 matches 8 bases. The CDR3 runs 12 residues. Germline CDR1 and CDR2: SQVTM and ANQGSEA. Trimming cost V 7 bases and J 9 bases; bases outside gene matches: 8. CDR3 sequence (DNA): TGCAGCGGGGGCGACAGGGGCGGTGAGCAGTTCTTC. Translated, it gives CSGGDRGGEQFF.

This clonotype was counted many times. The V call is TRBV29-1, the J call TRBJ2-5; perhaps TRBD2 as D (6 bases). Trimming cost V 2 bases and J 3 bases, with 13 bases left between them. The CDR3 is made up of 14 amino acids. Germline-derived CDR1 and CDR2 are SQVTM and ANQGSEA. The CDR3 region is CSVELAGLKETQYF. The CDR3 DNA is TGCAGCGTTGAATTGGCAGGACTAAAAGAGACCCAGTACTTC.

The sample holds many counts of this clonotype. The chain recombines TRBV27 with TRBJ2-5, with D perhaps TRBD2 (5 bases). The V end was cut by 3 bases, the J end by 2 bases, with 16 bases between. This CDR3 has 16 residues. Germline CDR1 MNHEY, CDR2 SMNVEV (reference sequence). CDR3 sequence reads: CASSLGSPSGQETQYF. Written as DNA, the CDR3 is TGTGCCAGCAGTTTGGGTAGCCCTTCGGGACAAGAGACCCAGTACTTC.

Worth noting for this clonotype: One junction end does not reproduce the germline sequence, and a read error may be involved. The chain links TRBV10-3 to TRBJ1-5, with D possibly TRBD1 on 5 matching bases. The length of the CDR3 is 16 residues. Germline V CDR1 and CDR2: ENHRY, SYGVKD. DNA for the CDR3: TGTGCCATCAGTAAGAGCGGGACGTGGAGCAATCGGCCCCAGCATTTT. Residues: CAISKSGTWSNRPQHF.

This clonotype was found once. The chain combines TRBV5-1 with TRBJ2-1; 8 positions match TRBD2. Germline trimming cut 1 base from V and 15 bases from J; bases unmatched to any gene: 15. Germline V gives CDR1 SGHRS, CDR2 YFSETQ. This CDR3 comprises 15 residues. The CDR3 bases are TGCGCCAGCAGCTTGCTGCGGGGGGAAACCGGGAGTGCGTTCTTC. This codes for CASSLLRGETGSAFF.

This clonotype has a single count. V and J are TRBV29-1 and TRBJ1-2; no definite D call. The CDR3 has 14 residues. Looked up from germline, CDR1 is SQVTM and CDR2 is ANQGSEA. Trimming took 3 bases from V and 2 from J, leaving 13 bases between them. CDR3 sequence: CSVDSKGLNYGYTF. CDR3 DNA sequence: TGCAGCGTTGATTCGAAGGGTTTAAACTATGGCTACACCTTC.